This entry lists 24 T cell receptor beta chains sequenced from one sample in a study of vaccination and CD4 T cells after COVID-19 (dated by TCRdb to the early 2020s). Their target antigens are unknown. The time point label for this specimen denotes: late sampling 161 to 241 days after vaccination in three convalescent patients. This specimen's treatment or condition label, interpreted: roughly 11-day PBMC culture with coronavirus spike peptide pools or control peptides (ViraFEST assay). Library creation used PCR. The reads were generated on an Illumina iSeq 100. At the Johns Hopkins FTIC core, DNA from the cultured CD4+ T cells underwent TCR sequencing with the Oncomine TCR Beta short-read assay. The raw public reads went through TCRdb reprocessing: fastp at Q25, MiXCR clone calling, in-frame beta chains kept. Entries are consolidated by CDR3 protein sequence, retaining the most common genes and DNA. Recorded for this sample are about 15,000 distinct CDR3 sequences; more than 40% of them occurred a single time. The ten largest clonotypes hold around 20% of the sample.

This material consisted of CD4+ T cells from blood, cultured in vitro, taken about 7 months after SARS-CoV-2 vaccination. These receptors all come from a human donor who had recovered from COVID-19.

The chain combines TRBV7-9 with TRBJ1-2, with D unclear. The ends were cut back, 5 bases at V and 4 bases at J, with 14 bases in the middle. The CDR3 is 14 residues long. The germline CDR1 and CDR2 sequences are SEHNR and FQNEAQ (reference sequence). The CDR3 protein is CASSPIRGSYGYTF. CDR3 DNA: TGTGCCAGCAGCCCAATCCGCGGGTCCTATGGCTACACCTTC.

This clonotype is labeled medium-sized. This chain uses TRBV20-1 with TRBJ2-3; 10 nucleotides agree with TRBD2. The CDR3 has 18 residues. The ends lost 1 base at V and 0 bases at J; junction bases unmatched: 10. Germline-derived CDR1 and CDR2 are DFQATT and SNEGSKA (reference sequence). The CDR3 protein is CSARGLAGEKYSTDTQYF. DNA of the CDR3: TGCAGTGCTAGAGGGCTAGCGGGAGAGAAATATAGCACAGATACGCAGTATTTT.

A few counts support this clonotype. The chain combines TRBV6-1 with TRBJ2-1; 10 nucleotides agree with TRBD2. J gave up 4 bases and V 6 bases, and 6 bases lay outside the gene matches. This CDR3 has 15 residues. Germline CDR1 and CDR2: MNHNS and SASEGT. CDR3 sequence (DNA): TGTGCCAGCAGCCCACCACTAGCGGGGTACAATGAGCAGTTCTTC. This codes for CASSPPLAGYNEQFF.

In its sample, this clonotype was seen a few times. The chain recombines TRBV6-5 with TRBJ2-7, with D perhaps matching TRBD2 (6 bases). V lost 2 bases to trimming and J lost 2 bases, with 13 bases between them. The CDR3 is 15 amino acids. Germline CDR1 MNHEY, CDR2 SVGAGI. The CDR3 DNA is TGTGCCAGCAGTTACAATCTAGCGAGTACCTACGAGCAGTACTTC. This codes for CASSYNLASTYEQYF.

This clonotype was picked up a small number of times. The chain employs TRBV5-4 and TRBJ2-5, with 8 positions matching TRBD2. Germline loops: CDR1 SGHNT, CDR2 YYREEE (reference sequence). V was pared by 3 bases and J by 4 bases, with 8 bases of the junction left unmatched. There are 15 residues in the CDR3. CDR3 amino acids: CASSSKISGAETQYF. The CDR3 DNA follows: TGTGCCAGCAGCTCCAAGATTAGCGGGGCAGAGACCCAGTACTTC.

The chain combines TRBV6-1 with TRBJ1-5, with a weak D call TRBD1 (5 bases). Trimming pared 1 base from V and 5 bases from J, leaving 15 bases between. Germline CDR1 MNHNS, CDR2 SASEGT. CDR3 length: 16 residues. CDR3 in amino acids: CASSEGTTGVYQPQHF. The CDR3 DNA follows: TGTGCCAGCAGTGAAGGGACAACCGGGGTCTATCAGCCCCAGCATTTT.

This clonotype has just a few counts. The V and J genes are TRBV12-3 or TRBV12-4 and TRBJ2-1; D perhaps matches TRBD2 (6 bases). The ends were cut back, 3 bases at V and 2 bases at J, with 11 bases in the middle. The CDR3 length is 15 residues. The CDR3 sequence: CASSLAGSTYNEQFF. CDR3 in DNA: TGTGCCAGCAGTTTGGCGGGAAGCACCTACAATGAGCAGTTCTTC.

This clonotype was counted between two and nine times. This rearrangement joins TRBV19 to TRBJ1-2; D gene uncertain. The CDR3 extends over 14 amino acids. Germline V gene lookup returns CDR1 LNHDA and CDR2 SQIVND (reference sequence). Trimming cost V 4 bases and J 5 bases, with 14 bases left between them. The CDR3 DNA is TGTGCCAGTAGTACGGTGATGAGTGAGTATGGCTACACCTTC. Translating it yields CASSTVMSEYGYTF.

The chain carries TRBV11-2 and TRBJ1-2; TRBD1 agrees at 7 bases. Trimming cost V 6 bases and J 4 bases; bases outside gene matches: 11. The CDR3 extends over 15 amino acids. Germline CDR1 is SGHAT and CDR2 is FQNNGV. The CDR3 DNA follows: TGTGCCAGCAGTCAAACAGGGGCGGGAGGCTATGGCTACACCTTC. Its protein is CASSQTGAGGYGYTF.

This clonotype was seen a few times. V gene TRBV7-9 combines with J gene TRBJ1-2; D gene uncertain. V lost 4 bases, J lost 0 bases, and 15 bases lay in between. The CDR3 loop spans 16 amino acids. Germline V gene data show CDR1 as SEHNR and CDR2 as FQNEAQ (reference sequence). This CDR3 reads CASSSFPGGPNYGYTF. CDR3 coding DNA: TGTGCCAGCAGCTCCTTTCCCGGAGGTCCTAACTATGGCTACACCTTC.

This clonotype appeared a few times. This chain uses TRBV19 with TRBJ1-2, with D maybe TRBD1 (6 bases). Trimming removed 4 bases from V and 3 bases from J, with 9 bases in between. There are 13 residues in the CDR3. The germline CDR1 and CDR2 sequences are LNHDA and SQIVND (reference sequence). The CDR3 nucleotides are TGTGCCAGTAGTACACAGGGAGACTATGGCTACACCTTC. Translation gives CASSTQGDYGYTF. Based on the CDR3 plus reference TRBV19 and TRBJ1-2, the full variable domain is DGGITQSPKYLFRKEGQNVTLSCEQNLNHDAMYWYRQDPGQGLRLIYYSQIVNDFQKGDIAEGYSVSREKKESFPLTVTSAQKNPTAFYLCASSTQGDYGYTFGSGTRLTVV.

This clonotype was picked up a small number of times. The chain uses TRBV6-1 and TRBJ1-1; D may be TRBD1 (6 bases). V lost 6 bases, J lost 1 base, and 15 bases lay in between. The CDR3 loop spans 15 amino acids. CDR1 MNHNS and CDR2 SASEGT come from the germline V gene. CDR3 in DNA: TGTGCCAGCAGGCACAGGGTAGGTTGGAACACTGAAGCTTTCTTT. Translating it yields CASRHRVGWNTEAFF.

This sequence joins TRBV6-2 or TRBV6-3 and TRBJ1-2, with 8 bases aligning to TRBD1. The CDR3 is 15 amino acids. Trimming at V came to 2 bases and at J to 0 bases, leaving 2 bases not matched to a gene. Looked up from germline, CDR1 is MNHEY and CDR2 is SVGEGT. CDR3: CASSYRTGPNYGYTF. Here the CDR3 DNA reads TGTGCCAGCAGTTACCGGACAGGGCCTAACTATGGCTACACCTTC.

The chain combines TRBV4-2 with TRBJ2-1, with TRBD1 matching over 10 bases. Germline V gene data show CDR1 as LGHNA and CDR2 as YNFKEQ. With V trimmed by 5 bases and J by 4 bases, 5 bases remained unmatched. The CDR3 spans 15 residues. The CDR3, as DNA: TGTGCCAGCAGCTCGGGACAGGGGACTTACAATGAGCAGTTCTTC. This translates into CASSSGQGTYNEQFF.

V usage is TRBV7-9 and J usage is TRBJ1-1; TRBD1 aligns across 12 bases. CDR1 and CDR2 (germline): SEHNR, FQNEAQ (reference sequence). V shed 5 bases, J shed 4 bases, and the junction held 8 bases outside the gene matches. This CDR3 spans 16 amino acids. CDR3 coding DNA: TGTGCCAGCAGCCCGGGACAGGGGGCCGGGGGCACTGAAGCTTTCTTT. Protein: CASSPGQGAGGTEAFF.

This clonotype rates as large (0.1 to 1%). V gene TRBV19 combines with J gene TRBJ2-1; 7 bases fit TRBD2. In germline, CDR1 is LNHDA, CDR2 SQIVND (reference sequence). V lost 7 bases to trimming and J lost 4 bases; unmatched junction nucleotides: 10. The CDR3 has 15 residues. CDR3 nucleotide sequence: TGTGCCAGTAACCCGGGAGGAGCGGTTTACAATGAGCAGTTCTTC. It translates to CASNPGGAVYNEQFF.

The chain recombines TRBV20-1 with TRBJ2-1, with D possibly matching TRBD2 (6 bases). The CDR3 extends over 14 amino acids. V lost 3 bases and J 0 bases, leaving 9 bases between the germline ends. In germline, CDR1 is DFQATT, CDR2 SNEGSKA (reference sequence). CDR3 residues: CSASSGSSYNEQFF. CDR3 nucleotide sequence: TGCAGTGCTAGTAGCGGTAGCTCCTACAATGAGCAGTTCTTC.

This clonotype was detected a few times. The CDR3 loop is CASRGTVNSPLHF. CDR3 sequence (DNA): TGTGCCAGCAGGGGGACGGTGAATTCACCCCTCCACTTT. The rearrangement uses TRBV6-1 and TRBJ1-6, with a possible D match to TRBD1 (5 bases). This CDR3 region has 13 residues. Between the trimmed V and J ends, which lost 6 bases and 7 bases, there was a span of 10 bases. Germline CDR1 MNHNS, CDR2 SASEGT.

The CDR3 DNA reads as TGTGCCAGCAGCAAGGCGGCCAGGGGGGGCGTTTATGGGGTCACTGAAGCTTTCTTT. Translation: CASSKAARGGVYGVTEAFF. The chain carries TRBV21-1 and TRBJ1-1; TRBD1 is the table's D call and was not checked against the DNA. TRBV21-1 constitutes a pseudogene. The CDR3 contains 19 residues.

The chain employs TRBV7-9 and TRBJ1-2; TRBD1 matches at 9 bases. CDR3 size: 13 residues. V was clipped by 10 bases and J by 5 bases; unmatched bases: 8. Germline CDR1 is SEHNR and CDR2 is FQNEAQ (reference sequence). The CDR3 sequence is CATRRDRAYGYTF. Here the CDR3 DNA reads TGTGCCACTAGAAGGGACAGGGCTTATGGCTACACCTTC.

V and J are TRBV20-1 and TRBJ2-1, with a possible D match to TRBD1 (5 bases). With 6 bases removed from V and 8 bases from J, the gap between germline ends came to 17 bases. Germline V CDR1 and CDR2: DFQATT, SNEGSKA (reference sequence). The CDR3 is 13 amino acids. This CDR3 reads CSAPHPFRDEQFF. DNA for the CDR3: TGCAGTGCACCCCACCCATTCAGGGATGAGCAGTTCTTC.

The CDR3 protein is CSATRQGLNTEAFF. CDR3 nucleotides: TGCAGTGCCACCAGACAGGGATTGAACACTGAAGCTTTCTTT. The chain combines TRBV20-1 with TRBJ1-1; 7 bases map to TRBD1. The V segment lost 6 bases and the J segment 0 bases; nucleotides outside the gene matches: 7. The CDR3 contains 14 residues. Germline CDR1 and CDR2: DFQATT and SNEGSKA (reference sequence).

V is TRBV18 and J is TRBJ1-2, with D tentatively TRBD1 (5 bases). The CDR3 has 12 amino acids. Germline CDR1 is KGHSH and CDR2 is LQKENI. Trimming cost V 5 bases and J 8 bases, with 12 bases left between them. CDR3 nucleotide sequence: TGTGCCAGCTCAGAGACCAGGGAGGGCTACACCTTC. Its translation is CASSETREGYTF.

The J gene is TRBJ1-2, the V gene TRBV19; TRBD1 is a possible D gene (5 bases). Per germline, CDR1 LNHDA and CDR2 SQIVND (reference sequence). V was clipped by 7 bases and J by 4 bases, with 13 bases between them. This CDR3 is built from 13 residues. CDR3 coding DNA: TGTGCCAGTACCAGGGACGGAATCTATGGCTACACCTTC. Its protein is CASTRDGIYGYTF. Full variable domain (remainder filled in from reference TRBV19 and TRBJ1-2): DGGITQSPKYLFRKEGQNVTLSCEQNLNHDAMYWYRQDPGQGLRLIYYSQIVNDFQKGDIAEGYSVSREKKESFPLTVTSAQKNPTAFYLCASTRDGIYGYTFGSGTRLTVV.